This is a list of T cell receptor beta chains from one sample in a study of OX40 agonist ivuxolimab in advanced cancers. TCRdb's table, derived via immunoSEQ multiplex PCR, lists solely in-frame clones and lacks some. Of 68,000 or so clones in the sample, roughly four fifths were seen once. The sample here was CD4+ or CD8+ T cells sorted from blood, taken in a trial of the OX40 agonist ivuxolimab. All receptors derive from an adult with an advanced solid tumor such as melanoma, head and neck, liver or kidney cancer. The CDR3 runs from the conserved cysteine through the conserved F or W. Each record gives: V gene, D gene, J gene, clone size, CDR3 protein, CDR3 DNA. D genes are given only for firm matches. Rows give clone size only sometimes, using once, few, many, or a class for an expanded clone.

TRBV5-1	TRBD2	TRBJ2-1	NA	CASSPGLGLNNEQFF	TGCGCCAGCAGCCCGGGACTAGGTCTGAACAATGAGCAGTTCTTC
TRBV7-9	NA	TRBJ1-2	NA	CASSLGSEVRGYTF	TGTGCCAGCAGCTTAGGGTCCGAAGTAAGGGGCTACACCTTC
TRBV29-1	NA	TRBJ2-1	NA	CSVGLRGLYNEQFF	TGCAGCGTTGGTCTCAGGGGCTTATACAATGAGCAGTTCTTC
TRBV10-3	TRBD1	TRBJ1-1	NA	CAISESQRGQGASDTEAFF	TGTGCCATCAGTGAGTCTCAGCGGGGACAGGGGGCGTCGGACACTGAAGCTTTCTTT
TRBV5-1	TRBD1	TRBJ2-7	NA	CASSAQGYEQYF	TGCGCCAGCAGCGCACAGGGGTACGAGCAGTACTTC
TRBV5-4	NA	TRBJ2-3	NA	CARSSVLDTDTQYF	TGTGCCAGAAGCTCGGTCCTGGACACAGATACGCAGTATTTT
TRBV29-1	NA	TRBJ1-2	medium-sized	CSVPRAGDYGYTF	TGCAGCGTTCCCCGTGCAGGCGACTATGGCTACACCTTC
TRBV2	NA	TRBJ2-1	NA	CASRFFRDGEQFF	TGTGCCAGCAGATTCTTCAGGGACGGTGAGCAGTTCTTC
TRBV6-1	NA	TRBJ2-1	NA	CAGRGDPGYNEQFF	TGTGCCGGAAGAGGGGATCCTGGCTACAATGAGCAGTTCTTC
TRBV6-5	NA	TRBJ2-7	NA	CASSYVRGSEQYF	TGTGCCAGCAGTTATGTAAGGGGATCCGAGCAGTACTTC
TRBV5-6	NA	TRBJ1-2	NA	CASSLELAGRYGYTF	TGTGCCAGCAGCTTGGAACTGGCAGGTCGCTATGGCTACACCTTC
TRBV7-9	NA	TRBJ2-3	NA	CASSSQGGGTQYF	TGTGCCAGCAGCTCGCAGGGGGGAGGTACGCAGTATTTT
TRBV6-6	TRBD2	TRBJ2-1	NA	CASSDPRGEGRFF	TGTGCCAGCAGTGACCCTCGGGGGGAGGGCCGGTTCTTC
TRBV2	NA	TRBJ2-7	NA	CASRLDISYEQYF	TGTGCCAGCAGACTGGACATTTCCTACGAGCAGTACTTC
TRBV12-5	NA	TRBJ2-5	NA	CASGLLEGGETQYF	TGTGCTAGTGGCCTACTAGAGGGAGGAGAGACCCAGTACTTC
TRBV7-6	NA	TRBJ2-7	NA	CASSRDGQNYEQYF	TGTGCCAGCAGCCGGGACGGACAAAACTACGAGCAGTACTTC
TRBV5-1	NA	TRBJ2-2	NA	CASSLDLGKGGELFF	TGCGCCAGCAGCTTGGACCTTGGCAAGGGCGGGGAGCTGTTTTTT
TRBV4-3	NA	TRBJ1-1	NA	CASSQGWNTEAFF	TGCGCCAGCAGCCAAGGATGGAACACTGAAGCTTTCTTT
TRBV28	TRBD1	TRBJ1-1	few	CASGQGGRDNTEAFF	TGTGCCAGCGGACAGGGGGGTAGGGATAACACTGAAGCTTTCTTT
TRBV4-1	NA	TRBJ1-6	NA	CASSQTPGPNNSPLHF	TGCGCCAGCAGCCAAACACCGGGGCCAAATAATTCACCCCTCCACTTT
TRBV7-3	NA	TRBJ2-5	NA	CASSLRGHQETQYF	TGTGCCAGCAGCTTAAGGGGCCACCAAGAGACCCAGTACTTC
TRBV18	NA	TRBJ2-3	NA	CASSPGGGWDTQYF	TGTGCCAGCTCACCGGGAGGGGGCTGGGATACGCAGTATTTT
TRBV4-1	NA	TRBJ1-5	NA	CASSQEGSGYQPQHF	TGCGCCAGCAGCCAAGAGGGATCAGGGTATCAGCCCCAGCATTTT
TRBV2	TRBD1	TRBJ2-2	once	CASSDNRGNTGELFF	TGTGCCAGCAGTGATAACAGGGGGAACACCGGGGAGCTGTTTTTT
TRBV4-1	NA	TRBJ2-1	NA	CASSQVAEEQFF	TGCGCCAGCAGCCAAGTAGCGGAAGAGCAGTTCTTC
TRBV4-2	TRBD2	TRBJ2-1	NA	CASSQVSGSVGNNEQFF	TGTGCCAGCAGCCAAGTTAGCGGGAGCGTGGGGAACAATGAGCAGTTCTTC